These T cell receptor beta chains were read from a single sample in a study of cytomegalovirus exposure and HLA in healthy donors. Profiled with immunoSEQ multiplex PCR; TCRdb holds only in-frame clones, not every one. The data hold fewer than 200,000 clones, with 85% observed a single time. Material: PBMCs. The receptors stem from a man younger than 35 in good health and CMV-seropositive. Both conserved end residues are part of each CDR3. Fields, in order: CDR3 length, D gene, J gene, clone size, V gene, CDR3 protein, CDR3 DNA. The D gene is left open where the match is weak. A clone size is listed for some rows: how often the clone was seen (once, few, many), or a class if it is expanded.

>15|TRBD1|TRBJ2-1|-|TRBV25-1
CASSIGQGRNNEQFF
TGTGCCAGCAGTATTGGACAGGGGCGGAACAATGAGCAGTTCTTC
>13|TRBD1|TRBJ1-5|few|TRBV2
CASRQGAGQPQHF
TGTGCCAGCAGGCAGGGGGCAGGGCAGCCCCAGCATTTT
>15|-|TRBJ1-2|-|TRBV4-1
CASSQTLGGHYGYTF
TGCGCCAGCAGCCAGACCCTCGGTGGGCACTATGGCTACACCTTC
>14|TRBD1|TRBJ2-1|-|TRBV27
CASSFMDRGNEQFF
TGTGCCAGCAGTTTTATGGACAGGGGAAATGAGCAGTTCTTC
>14|-|TRBJ1-1|-|TRBV6-5
CASREFGGRTEAFF
TGTGCCAGCAGGGAGTTCGGGGGAAGGACTGAAGCTTTCTTT
>14|TRBD1|TRBJ2-3|-|TRBV5-1
CASSRDREADTQYF
TGCGCCAGCAGCCGGGACAGGGAGGCAGATACGCAGTATTTT
>16|TRBD2|TRBJ2-2|-|TRBV10-3
CASQLAGGTNTGELFF
TGTGCCTCACAACTAGCGGGGGGAACGAACACCGGGGAGCTGTTTTTT
>16|TRBD2|TRBJ2-2|-|TRBV7-2
CASSPRSGRVTGELFF
TGTGCCAGCAGCCCTAGAAGCGGGAGGGTCACCGGGGAGCTGTTTTTT
>15|TRBD2|TRBJ2-7|-|TRBV4-1
CASSQVSGSTYEQYF
TGCGCCAGCAGCCAAGTTAGCGGGTCGACCTACGAGCAGTACTTC
>14|-|TRBJ2-5|-|TRBV2
CASRKSAGQETQYF
TGTGCCAGCAGGAAATCCGCGGGACAAGAGACCCAGTACTTC
>13|-|TRBJ2-7|-|TRBV29-1
CSVRGIYSDEQYF
TGCAGCGTTCGGGGGATCTATAGCGACGAGCAGTACTTC
>14|TRBD1|TRBJ1-1|-|TRBV28
CASSIGRTGTEAFF
TGTGCCAGCAGCATAGGCAGGACAGGGACTGAAGCTTTCTTT
>16|TRBD1|TRBJ1-2|-|TRBV7-9
CASSLSRTGTNDGYTF
TGTGCCAGCAGCTTAAGCCGGACAGGGACTAACGATGGCTACACCTTC
>14|-|TRBJ1-5|-|TRBV27
CASSEHYSNQPQHF
TGTGCCAGCAGTGAACATTATAGCAATCAGCCCCAGCATTTT
>15|-|TRBJ1-3|-|TRBV5-4
CASSQDMSSGNTIYF
TGTGCCAGCAGCCAGGACATGAGCTCTGGAAACACCATATATTTT
>12|-|TRBJ1-2|-|TRBV5-1
CASRVQGDVNTF
TGCGCCAGCAGAGTACAGGGAGATGTGAACACCTTC
>15|-|TRBJ2-3|-|TRBV5-1
CASSSEGAGTDTQYF
TGCGCCAGCAGCTCGGAGGGGGCCGGCACAGATACGCAGTATTTT
>14|-|TRBJ1-5|-|TRBV30
CAWRGGAGNQPQHF
TGTGCCTGGAGGGGAGGAGCCGGCAATCAGCCCCAGCATTTT
>14|TRBD2|TRBJ2-1|-|TRBV7-3
CASSQGLADNEQFF
TGTGCCAGCAGCCAGGGACTAGCGGACAATGAGCAGTTCTTC
>13|-|TRBJ2-7|-|TRBV14
CASSTQDSLEQYF
TGTGCCAGCAGCACCCAGGACAGTCTCGAGCAGTACTTC
>14|TRBD2|TRBJ2-7|-|TRBV5-4
CASRAGTSMHEQYF
TGTGCCAGCAGGGCCGGGACTAGCATGCACGAGCAGTACTTC
>13|-|TRBJ1-5|-|TRBV27
CASSLNRNQPQHF
TGTGCCAGCAGTTTAAACAGAAATCAGCCCCAGCATTTT
>16|TRBD1|TRBJ2-2|-|TRBV5-1
CASSRNRDRATGELFF
TGCGCCAGCAGCAGAAACCGGGACAGAGCAACCGGGGAGCTGTTTTTT
>15|TRBD2|TRBJ2-7|-|TRBV4-1
CASSQERGRGDALDF
TGCGCCAGCAGCCAAGAAAGAGGCCGGGGGGACGCGCTGGACTTC
>16|-|TRBJ1-1|once|TRBV27
CASSLSVGAHVTEAFF
TGTGCCAGCAGTTTAAGCGTGGGGGCTCATGTCACTGAAGCTTTCTTT
>15|TRBD1|TRBJ2-1|once|TRBV10-1
CASSGGQGGHNEQFF
TGCGCCAGCAGTGGGGGACAGGGAGGACACAATGAGCAGTTCTTC
>14|-|TRBJ2-2|few|TRBV5-1
CASSWQAITGELFF
TGCGCCAGCAGCTGGCAGGCAATAACCGGGGAGCTGTTTTTT
>12|TRBD2|TRBJ2-7|-|TRBV6-1
CASSETGTKQYF
TGTGCCAGCAGTGAAACCGGGACTAAGCAGTACTTC
>15|TRBD1|TRBJ2-5|-|TRBV5-1
CASSLGTGIGETQYF
TGCGCCAGCAGCTTAGGGACAGGGATAGGAGAGACCCAGTACTTC
>15|TRBD1|TRBJ2-5|-|TRBV7-9
CASSHRDRGKETQYF
TGTGCCAGCAGCCACCGGGACAGGGGAAAAGAGACCCAGTACTTC
>17|TRBD1|TRBJ1-2|few|TRBV28
CASNLGTGPEGNYGYTF
TGTGCCAGCAACCTTGGGACAGGACCTGAGGGGAACTATGGCTACACCTTC
>15|TRBD1|TRBJ1-4|-|TRBV18
CASSPTGVTNEKLFF
TGTGCCAGCTCACCGACAGGGGTGACTAATGAAAAACTGTTTTTT
>15|TRBD1|TRBJ1-2|-|TRBV6-5
CASSYSGQGEDGYTF
TGTGCCAGCAGTTACTCGGGACAGGGTGAGGATGGCTACACCTTC
>14|TRBD2|TRBJ2-7|once|TRBV30
CAWTALGGGYEQYF
TGTGCCTGGACTGCCCTGGGGGGGGGCTACGAGCAGTACTTC
>12|-|TRBJ1-1|-|TRBV6-5
CASRTVDTEAFF
TGTGCCAGCAGGACAGTAGACACTGAAGCTTTCTTT
>14|-|TRBJ1-2|-|TRBV27
CASRGGPINYGYTF
TGTGCCAGCAGGGGGGGACCTATTAACTATGGCTACACCTTC
>11|-|TRBJ2-3|-|TRBV20-1
CSALSTDTQYF
TGCAGTGCCCTCAGCACAGATACGCAGTATTTT
>16|-|TRBJ2-1|-|TRBV5-6
CASSLKGGRFYNEQFF
TGTGCCAGCAGCTTGAAGGGGGGGCGCTTCTACAATGAGCAGTTCTTC